The 17 T cell receptor beta chains listed next were all sequenced from one sample in a study of cytomegalovirus exposure and HLA in healthy donors. A multiplex PCR was run with 60 Vbeta primers and 13 Jbeta primers. Only in-frame clones appear in the TCRdb table, and some are missing; sequencing was by immunoSEQ multiplex PCR. Of about 150,000 clones listed, more than 70% were seen once; the top ten hold about 11%. Input material: PBMCs. The receptor source for this set is a man younger than 35 in good health and CMV-seropositive.

V and J are TRBV29-1 and TRBJ2-7; D possibly corresponds to TRBD1 (7 bases). Trimming shortened V by 5 bases and J by 0 bases, and 20 bases separated the two germline ends. Germline V gene data show CDR1 as SQVTM and CDR2 as ANQGSEA. The CDR3 sequence is 16 residues long. CDR3 nucleotides: TGCAGCGTTAAGGGGGAGGATAGGGGGCTCTCCTACGAGCAGTACTTC. Translated, it gives CSVKGEDRGLSYEQYF.

This clone turned up a few times. This chain joins TRBV28 and TRBJ1-1; 7 positions match TRBD1. CDR3 length: 11 residues. The germline V gene has CDR1 MDHEN and CDR2 SYDVKM. Unmatched junction bases numbered 6, after V lost 9 bases and J lost 8 bases. CDR3 loop: CASATGIEAFF. The DNA of the CDR3 is TGTGCCAGTGCGACAGGGATAGAAGCTTTCTTT.

J is TRBJ2-7 and V is TRBV7-9; TRBD1 matches at 12 bases. In germline, CDR1 is SEHNR, CDR2 FQNEAQ (reference sequence). V shed 4 bases, J shed 6 bases, and the junction held 7 bases outside the gene matches. The length of the CDR3 is 15 residues. The CDR3 bases are TGTGCCAGCAGCTCTGGATGGGACAGGGGGCGCGAGCAGTACTTC. Amino acids: CASSSGWDRGREQYF.

The chain uses TRBV6-5 and TRBJ2-7, with 8 bases fitting TRBD1. With 6 bases clipped from V and 1 base from J, the junction kept 8 bases outside the gene matches. The germline V gene encodes CDR1 MNHEY and CDR2 SVGAGI. The CDR3 sequence is 15 residues long. Written as DNA, the CDR3 is TGTGCCAGCAGCCCAGACAGGGGTATTTCCTACGAGCAGTACTTC. Translating it yields CASSPDRGISYEQYF.

The chain has TRBV12-5 and TRBJ2-3, with a possible D match to TRBD2 (6 bases). CDR3 length: 13 residues. Germline CDR1 LGHNT, CDR2 FRNRAP. Trimming took 6 bases from V and 3 from J, leaving 10 bases between them. The CDR3 here is CASGEGRTDTQYF. DNA for the CDR3: TGTGCTAGTGGGGAGGGCAGGACAGATACGCAGTATTTT.

This rearrangement joins TRBV5-1 to TRBJ2-1, with 10 positions matching TRBD2. J lost 10 bases, V lost 3 bases, and 7 bases had no gene match. The CDR3 runs 14 residues. Germline CDR1 SGHRS, CDR2 YFSETQ. In DNA form, the CDR3 reads TGCGCCAGCAGCTCACTAGCGGGACCTGTAGAGCAGTTCTTC. Protein: CASSSLAGPVEQFF.

The V call is TRBV28, the J call TRBJ1-4; D possibly corresponds to TRBD1 (5 bases). V was shortened by 3 bases and J by 7 bases, with 21 bases between the two germline ends. Germline lookup yields CDR1 MDHEN and CDR2 SYDVKM. The CDR3 is 17 residues long. Here the CDR3 DNA reads TGTGCCAGCAGTTTTGGCAGGGATCAACTAACGTCTGAAAAACTGTTTTTT. Amino acids: CASSFGRDQLTSEKLFF.

The genes are TRBV27 and TRBJ1-1; D perhaps matches TRBD1 (5 bases). Germline CDR1 reads MNHEY; CDR2 reads SMNVEV (reference sequence). V shed 8 bases and J shed 5 bases, with 21 bases lying between them. The CDR3 totals 15 residues. The CDR3 spells CASGGGWGEYTEAFF. CDR3 in DNA: TGTGCCAGCGGGGGGGGGTGGGGGGAGTATACTGAAGCTTTCTTT.

This clone was observed once. The chain has TRBV9 and TRBJ2-1; possible D gene TRBD2, 5 bases. The V end was cut by 4 bases, the J end by 6 bases, with 17 bases between. The CDR3 has 15 amino acids. Germline V gene sequence: CDR1 SGDLS, CDR2 YYNGEE. CDR3: CASSSAGFTLNEQFF. CDR3 sequence (DNA): TGTGCCAGCAGCTCCGCGGGTTTCACACTCAATGAGCAGTTCTTC.

This chain links TRBV29-1 with TRBJ2-7; 12 bases align to TRBD2. Germline lookup yields CDR1 SQVTM and CDR2 ANQGSEA. V lost 4 bases, J lost 3 bases, and 25 bases stayed unmatched. The CDR3 contains 21 residues. The CDR3 loop reads CSVAASGRAEVRWGGSYEQYF. As DNA, the CDR3 is TGCAGCGTTGCGGCTAGCGGGAGGGCCGAAGTCAGGTGGGGGGGTAGCTACGAGCAGTACTTC.

This clone came up a few times. V and J are TRBV2 and TRBJ2-3; D is possibly TRBD2 (6 bases). This CDR3 has 15 residues. The V gene's germline CDR1 is SNHLY and CDR2 FYNNEI. With 6 bases removed from V and 8 bases from J, the gap between germline ends came to 21 bases. The CDR3 protein is CASREMTSRLTTQYF. CDR3 in DNA: TGTGCCAGCAGGGAAATGACTAGTCGGCTCACTACGCAGTATTTT.

The rearrangement joins TRBV19 to TRBJ1-5; no firm D call. This CDR3 region has 14 residues. Germline lookup yields CDR1 LNHDA and CDR2 SQIVND (reference sequence). Trimming took off 4 bases at V and 5 bases at J, with 12 bases between the two ends. The CDR3 protein is CASSTDGLDQPQHF. As DNA, the CDR3 is TGTGCCAGTAGTACGGACGGACTTGATCAGCCCCAGCATTTT.

For this clone: In the same sample, other DNA sequences code for this CDR3. The V and J genes are TRBV7-9 and TRBJ2-7; a possible D gene is TRBD2 (5 bases). This CDR3 region has 14 residues. Germline V gives CDR1 SEHNR, CDR2 FQNEAQ (reference sequence). V was cut by 0 bases and J by 1 base, with 7 bases left in between. CDR3 nucleotide sequence: TGTGCCAGCAGCTTAGCGGCGGGTTCCTACGAGCAGTACTTC. Residues: CASSLAAGSYEQYF.

The chain uses TRBV27 and TRBJ1-5; D is possibly TRBD1 (6 bases). This CDR3 region has 16 residues. V was cut by 5 bases and J by 1 base, with 15 bases left in between. CDR1 is MNHEY and CDR2 is SMNVEV in the germline V gene (reference sequence). The CDR3 loop is CASSLGGVRSNQPQHF. The CDR3 DNA sequence: TGTGCCAGCAGTCTAGGGGGGGTGAGGAGCAATCAGCCCCAGCATTTT.

The chain combines TRBV11-2 with TRBJ2-2; D call uncertain. Between the trimmed V and J ends, which lost 5 bases and 3 bases, there was a span of 4 bases. CDR1 and CDR2 from the germline V gene are SGHAT and FQNNGV. The CDR3 loop spans 12 amino acids. The CDR3 DNA is TGTGCCAGCAGCCTCGACACCGGGGAGCTGTTTTTT. Translation gives CASSLDTGELFF.

This clone came up a few times. The genes are TRBV5-1 and TRBJ2-1; 7 bases are shared with TRBD2. Germline lookup yields CDR1 SGHRS and CDR2 YFSETQ. The CDR3 totals 14 residues. Trimming cost V 4 bases and J 5 bases; bases outside gene matches: 6. Here the CDR3 DNA reads TGCGCCAGCAGCCCGAGCGGGGTGCACAATGAGCAGTTCTTC. It codes for CASSPSGVHNEQFF.

V and J are TRBV28 and TRBJ2-1; 8 bases fit TRBD2. Trimming at V came to 5 bases and at J to 8 bases, leaving 17 bases not matched to a gene. This CDR3 spans 17 amino acids. Looked up from germline, CDR1 is MDHEN and CDR2 is SYDVKM. The chain's CDR3 is CASSPLYIAGRTYEQFF. The CDR3 nucleotides are TGTGCCAGCAGTCCCCTCTATATAGCGGGAAGGACTTATGAGCAGTTCTTC. Supplemented by reference TRBV28 and TRBJ2-1, the full variable domain reads DVKVTQSSRYLVKRTGEKVFLECVQDMDHENMFWYRQDPGLGLRLIYFSYDVKMKEKGDIPEGYSVSREKKERFSLILESASTNQTSMYLCASSPLYIAGRTYEQFFGPGTRLTVL.